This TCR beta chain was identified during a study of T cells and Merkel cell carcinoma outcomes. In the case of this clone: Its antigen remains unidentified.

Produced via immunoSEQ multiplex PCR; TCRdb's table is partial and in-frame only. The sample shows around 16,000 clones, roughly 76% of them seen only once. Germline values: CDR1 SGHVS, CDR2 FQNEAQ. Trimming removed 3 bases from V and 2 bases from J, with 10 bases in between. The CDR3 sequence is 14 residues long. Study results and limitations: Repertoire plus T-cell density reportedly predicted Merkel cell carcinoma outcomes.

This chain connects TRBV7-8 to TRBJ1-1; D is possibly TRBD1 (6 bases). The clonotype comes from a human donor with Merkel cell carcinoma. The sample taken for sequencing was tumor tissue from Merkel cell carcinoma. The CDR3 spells CASSLGRGNTEAFF. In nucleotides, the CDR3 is TGTGCCAGCAGCTTGGGCAGGGGCAACACTGAAGCTTTCTTT.